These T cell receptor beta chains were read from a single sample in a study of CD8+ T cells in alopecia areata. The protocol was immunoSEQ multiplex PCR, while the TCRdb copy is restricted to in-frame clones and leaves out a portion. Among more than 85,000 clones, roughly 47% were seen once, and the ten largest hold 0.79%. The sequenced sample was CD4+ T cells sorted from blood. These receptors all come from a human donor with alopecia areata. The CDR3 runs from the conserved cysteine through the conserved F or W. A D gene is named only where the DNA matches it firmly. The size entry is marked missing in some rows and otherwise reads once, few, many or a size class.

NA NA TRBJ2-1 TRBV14 CASSQVRGGEQFF TGTGCCAGCAGCCAAGTCCGTGGCGGTGAGCAGTTCTTC
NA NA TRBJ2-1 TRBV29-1 CSLAAPLRNEQFF TGCAGCCTGGCGGCCCCACTTCGGAATGAGCAGTTCTTC
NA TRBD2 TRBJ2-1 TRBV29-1 CSGLHGGGEQFF TGCAGCGGACTCCACGGGGGGGGTGAGCAGTTCTTC
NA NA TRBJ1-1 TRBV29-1 CSAQGYKSTEAFF TGCAGCGCCCAAGGGTATAAGAGCACTGAAGCTTTCTTT
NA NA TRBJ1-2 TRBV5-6 CASSLVGVHGYTF TGTGCCAGCAGCTTGGTAGGGGTCCATGGCTACACCTTC
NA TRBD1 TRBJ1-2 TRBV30 CAWSDDRGLAGYTF TGTGCCTGGAGTGATGACAGGGGACTCGCGGGGTACACCTTC
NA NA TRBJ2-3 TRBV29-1 CSVGTVFRDTQYF TGCAGCGTGGGGACGGTCTTTAGGGATACGCAGTATTTT
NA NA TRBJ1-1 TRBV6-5 CASSYPSSSGQAFF TGTGCCAGCAGTTACCCGTCCTCTTCAGGGCAAGCTTTCTTT
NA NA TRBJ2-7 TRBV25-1 CASGSHSYEQYF TGTGCCAGCGGGTCTCACTCCTACGAGCAGTACTTC
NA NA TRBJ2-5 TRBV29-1 CSVEVALKQETQYF TGCAGCGTTGAGGTCGCGCTCAAGCAAGAGACCCAGTACTTC
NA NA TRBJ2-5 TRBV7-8 CASSLIRGSGTQYF TGTGCCAGCAGCTTAATAAGGGGGTCGGGGACCCAGTACTTC
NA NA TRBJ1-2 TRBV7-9 CASSFTRGGYTF TGTGCCAGCAGCTTCACCAGGGGTGGCTACACCTTC
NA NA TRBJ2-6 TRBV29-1 CSVVSGANVLTF TGCAGCGTTGTATCCGGGGCCAACGTCCTGACTTTC
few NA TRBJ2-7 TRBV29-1 CSVEDRRGQSPLYEQYF TGCAGCGTTGAAGATCGCCGGGGACAATCCCCCCTCTACGAGCAGTACTTC
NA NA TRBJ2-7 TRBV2 CASRAPGSTGIHEQYF TGTGCCAGCCGCGCTCCCGGAAGTACAGGGATCCACGAGCAGTACTTC
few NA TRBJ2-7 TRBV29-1 CSGRGTQTYEQYF TGCAGCGGACGCGGGACCCAGACGTACGAGCAGTACTTC
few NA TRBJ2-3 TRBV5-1 CASSNGGPSTDTQYF TGCGCCAGCAGCAACGGGGGACCCAGCACAGATACGCAGTATTTT
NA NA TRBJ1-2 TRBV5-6 CASSLIGPATYGYTF TGTGCCAGCAGCTTGATAGGTCCAGCTACCTATGGCTACACCTTC
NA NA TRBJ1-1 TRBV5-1 CASSLQGNTEAFF TGCGCCAGCAGCTTACAGGGGAACACTGAAGCTTTCTTT
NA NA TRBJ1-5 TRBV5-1 CASSPAPGAGNQPQHF TGCGCCAGCAGCCCAGCTCCGGGGGCGGGCAATCAGCCCCAGCATTTT
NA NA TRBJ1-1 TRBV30 CAWRRTDNTEAFF TGTGCCTGGAGGAGGACAGATAACACTGAAGCTTTCTTT
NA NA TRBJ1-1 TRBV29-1 CSVVGHFVSEAFF TGCAGCGTTGTGGGACATTTTGTCTCTGAAGCTTTCTTT
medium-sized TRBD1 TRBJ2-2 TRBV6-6 CASSAQGYTGELFF TGTGCCAGCAGTGCACAGGGGTACACCGGGGAGCTGTTTTTT
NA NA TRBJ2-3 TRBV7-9 CASSPITDTQYF TGTGCCAGCAGTCCGATAACGGATACGCAGTATTTT
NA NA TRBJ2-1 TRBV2 CASTLPRRYNEQFF TGTGCCAGCACCCTGCCTAGGAGATACAATGAGCAGTTCTTC
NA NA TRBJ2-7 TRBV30 CAWSVANLYEQYF TGTGCCTGGAGTGTTGCCAACCTTTACGAGCAGTACTTC
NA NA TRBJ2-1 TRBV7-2 CASSGRGLYYNEQFF TGTGCCAGCAGCGGCAGGGGACTCTACTACAATGAGCAGTTCTTC
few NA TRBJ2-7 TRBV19 CASSIDWIVGEQYF TGTGCCAGTAGTATAGATTGGATTGTGGGCGAGCAGTACTTC
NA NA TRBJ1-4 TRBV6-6 CASHSLDSRGEKLFF TGTGCCAGCCACTCTCTGGACAGCCGAGGGGAAAAACTGTTTTTT
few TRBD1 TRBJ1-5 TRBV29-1 CSVGQGDQPQHF TGCAGCGTTGGACAGGGGGATCAGCCCCAGCATTTT
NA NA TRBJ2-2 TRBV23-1 CASRNAGPNHGELFF TGCGCCAGCCGGAACGCCGGGCCTAATCACGGGGAGCTGTTTTTT
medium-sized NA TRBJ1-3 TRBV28 CASLDSSGNTIYF TGTGCCAGCCTCGACAGCTCTGGAAACACCATATATTTT
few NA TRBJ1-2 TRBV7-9 CASSLARLGYTF TGTGCCAGCAGCTTAGCAAGGCTTGGCTACACCTTC
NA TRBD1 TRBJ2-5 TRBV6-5 CASSATDRGETQYF TGTGCCAGCAGCGCGACAGACAGGGGGGAGACCCAGTACTTC
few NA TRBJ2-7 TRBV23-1 CASTPRRFFNVSREQYF TGCGCCAGCACCCCAAGGAGGTTTTTTAATGTGTCGCGAGAGCAGTACTTC
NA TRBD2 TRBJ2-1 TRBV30 CARGLAGVNNEQFF TGTGCCCGGGGACTAGCGGGAGTCAACAATGAGCAGTTCTTC
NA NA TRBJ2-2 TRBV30 CASSQGHTGELFF TGTGCCTCGAGCCAGGGGCATACCGGGGAGCTGTTTTTT
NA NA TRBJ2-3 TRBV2 CASYQDTQYF TGTGCCAGCTACCAAGATACGCAGTATTTT
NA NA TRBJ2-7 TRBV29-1 CSVGQGGYEQYF TGCAGCGTTGGGCAGGGGGGATACGAGCAGTACTTC
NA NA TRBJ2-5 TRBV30 CAWSVHETQYF TGTGCCTGGAGTGTTCACGAGACCCAGTACTTC